Listed below are T cell receptor beta chains from one sample, sequenced in a study of Graves' ophthalmopathy and Graves' hyperthyroidism. In TCRdb, the multiplex PCR reads were re-called with MiXCR into one record per CDR3 protein. The data show about 1.2 million distinct CDR3 sequences, with less than 45% seen just once and around 10% held by the top ten. The specimen sequenced was peripheral blood or thyroid tissue (not recorded which). The receptors shown here come from an adult man with Graves' hyperthyroidism. Both conserved end residues are part of each CDR3. A D gene is named only where the DNA matches it firmly. Where a row states a size, it is once, few, many or the class of an expanded clone; other rows omit it.

>TRBD1|TRBJ2-2|TRBV5-4|.
TGTGCCAGCAGCTTGGGCAGACAGGGGCCCGCGAACACCGGGGAGCTGTTTTTT
CASSLGRQGPANTGELFF
>TRBD1|TRBJ1-4|TRBV4-1|few
TGCGCCAGCAGCTACGGGACAGGGGGTAGCGAAAAACTGTTTTTT
CASSYGTGGSEKLFF
>TRBD1|TRBJ2-5|TRBV7-2|.
TGTGCCAGCAGCCCGACCGACAGGGAAGAGACCCAGTACTTC
CASSPTDREETQYF
>TRBD2|TRBJ2-5|TRBV6-1|few
TGTGCCAGCACCCTAACTAGCGGGGGGGCCGGAGAGACCCAGTACTTC
CASTLTSGGAGETQYF
>TRBD1|TRBJ1-6|TRBV4-1|.
TGCGCCAGCAGCCAACGGGACAGGGATCGAAATTCACCCCTCCACTTT
CASSQRDRDRNSPLHF
>.|TRBJ1-6|TRBV12-3/TRBV12-4|many
TGTGCCAGCAGTTTAGAAGGGAGAGGTTCACCCCTCCACTTT
CASSLEGRGSPLHF
>.|TRBJ1-6|TRBV7-9|.
TGTACCAGCAGGCCAGGGAGTTGGACCTATAATTCACCCCTCCACTTT
CTSRPGSWTYNSPLHF
>.|TRBJ2-7|TRBV7-2|.
TGTGCCAGCAGCTTCGGACAAGTCCCCGCCGAGCAGTACTTC
CASSFGQVPAEQYF
>.|TRBJ2-2|TRBV5-6|.
TGTGCCAGCAGCTTGGGCGCAGGGCTGATCGGGGAGCTGTTTTTT
CASSLGAGLIGELFF
>.|TRBJ2-5|TRBV7-7|many
TGTGCCAGCAGCCCCTACATAGGCGAGACCCAGTACTTC
CASSPYIGETQYF
>TRBD1|TRBJ1-4|TRBV12-3/TRBV12-4|few
TGTGCCAGCACCCACCTCCCGGTCCAGGGGGCGAATGAAAAACTGTTTTTT
CASTHLPVQGANEKLFF
>TRBD2|TRBJ2-5|TRBV5-5|few
TGTGCCAGCAGCCGAAACCGACTAGCGGGAGGGCCAGGGGAGACCCAGTACTTC
CASSRNRLAGGPGETQYF
>.|TRBJ2-6|TRBV29-1|many
TGCAGCGTTGAAGGGGGAGCTGGGGCCAACGTCCTGACTTTC
CSVEGGAGANVLTF
>.|TRBJ1-5|TRBV10-3|few
TGTGCCAGCAAACCTGGGCCACGGCTGGCCTTACTTCCCCAGCATTTT
CASKPGPRLALLPQHF
>TRBD1|TRBJ2-5|TRBV7-9|many
TGTGCCACCTTGACAGGGGAAGGGACCCAGTACTTC
CATLTGEGTQYF
>.|TRBJ1-5|TRBV6-1|many
TGTGCCAGCAGTGAAATTGTACCCCAGCATTTT
CASSEIVPQHF
>TRBD2|TRBJ2-7|TRBV7-2|.
TGTGCCAGCAGCTGGATCGGGACTAGCGGGGCTCTCTCCTACGAGCAGTACTTC
CASSWIGTSGALSYEQYF
>.|TRBJ1-6|TRBV4-1|many
TGCGCCAGCAGCCAAGATCCGGGACAAAGGAATTCACCCCTCCACTTT
CASSQDPGQRNSPLHF
>.|TRBJ1-5|TRBV19|few
TGTGCCAGTAGTATGTCCGGGCCTAATCAGCCCCAGCATTTT
CASSMSGPNQPQHF
>TRBD2|TRBJ2-7|TRBV12-3/TRBV12-4|many
TGTGCCAGCAGTTCCGGACTAGCGGCCCTCTACGAGCAGTACTTC
CASSSGLAALYEQYF
>.|TRBJ1-2|TRBV10-3|many
TGTGCCATCAGGAGAGATACGAGGTCCTACGTCGACCGCTATGGCTACACCTTC
CAIRRDTRSYVDRYGYTF
>.|TRBJ1-2|TRBV29-1|.
TGCAGCGTGGGGGAGGAGTATGGCTTTCTTGGTTTC
CSVGEEYGFLGF
>TRBD1|TRBJ1-1|TRBV29-1|many
TGCAGCGGGGGACAGGGCCCTGAAGCTTTCTTT
CSGGQGPEAFF
>.|TRBJ2-5|TRBV10-3|many
TGTGCCATCGGGGAGGGGGTAGAGACCCAGTACTTC
CAIGEGVETQYF
>.|TRBJ1-5|TRBV20-1|many
TGCAGTGCTAGAGATTTGGGGGCAGGCGATCAGCCCCAGCATTTT
CSARDLGAGDQPQHF
>.|TRBJ2-2|TRBV11-1|.
TGTGCCAGCAGCTTACTCCGGGAGAAAGTGACCGGGGAGCTGTTTTTT
CASSLLREKVTGELFF
>TRBD2|TRBJ2-5|TRBV29-1|few
TGCAGCGTTGAACCGGGAGGGCCAGAGACCCAGTACTTC
CSVEPGGPETQYF
>.|TRBJ1-2|TRBV4-1|many
TGCGCCAGCAGCCAAGATCGAGGGCCAGGCCTCTATGGCTACACCTTC
CASSQDRGPGLYGYTF
>TRBD2|TRBJ2-5|TRBV7-2|few
TGTGCCAGCAGCTTAGACTTGTGGGGAGGGAAAGAGACCCAGTACTTC
CASSLDLWGGKETQYF
>.|TRBJ1-4|TRBV10-3|.
TGTGCCAGCAAGGATCGACCCGGTGAAAAACTGTTTTTT
CASKDRPGEKLFF
>.|TRBJ1-3|TRBV10-3|few
TGTGCCATCAGTGAAACGGGGGGCCTAAACACCATATATTTT
CAISETGGLNTIYF
>TRBD1|TRBJ1-5|TRBV29-1|many
TGCAGCGTAGGGACAGGGAACAATCAGCCCCAGCATTTT
CSVGTGNNQPQHF
>.|TRBJ1-5|TRBV19|.
TGTGCCAGTCTTGACGTGGCATACCAGCCCCAGCATTTT
CASLDVAYQPQHF
>TRBD2|TRBJ2-7|TRBV25-1|many
TGTGCCAGCAGTGAATGGGGACTAGCCTACGAGCAGTACTTC
CASSEWGLAYEQYF
>.|TRBJ2-5|TRBV30|few
TGTGCCTGGAGTGGGCAGGCCAGTGAGACCCAGTACTTC
CAWSGQASETQYF
>.|TRBJ2-7|TRBV20-1|.
TGCAGTGCTAGAGAGCGTGGGGACACCGGGGAGCTGTACTTC
CSARERGDTGELYF